One and the same sample provided the 19 T cell receptor beta chains below, sequenced in a study of OX40 agonist ivuxolimab in advanced cancers. The data were produced by immunoSEQ multiplex PCR, yet TCRdb's version contains in-frame clones alone and is incomplete. The sample includes some 59,000 clones, around 80% seen only once; the top ten take approximately 2.4%. This material consisted of CD4+ or CD8+ T cells sorted from blood, taken in a trial of the OX40 agonist ivuxolimab. Receptor source: an adult with an advanced solid tumor such as melanoma, head and neck, liver or kidney cancer.

V and J are TRBV10-3 and TRBJ1-6; 9 nucleotides match TRBD1. CDR3 length: 14 amino acids. Germline V lookup: CDR1 ENHRY, CDR2 SYGVKD. The trim removed 6 bases at V and 7 bases at J, leaving 4 bases unmatched. CDR3 coding DNA: TGTGCCATCAGGGGGGACAGGGCGAATTCACCCCTCCACTTT. Its translation: CAIRGDRANSPLHF.

This chain links TRBV2 with TRBJ2-5; TRBD2 aligns across 7 bases. This CDR3 spans 14 amino acids. The junction had 9 bases not matched to a gene; V was cut back by 8 bases and J by 3 bases. In germline, CDR1 is SNHLY, CDR2 FYNNEI. CDR3 protein: CASWSWGREETQYF. CDR3 DNA sequence: TGTGCCAGCTGGTCCTGGGGGAGGGAAGAGACCCAGTACTTC. Variable domain in full (rest from reference TRBV2 and TRBJ2-5): EPEVTQTPSHQVTQMGQEVILRCVPISNHLYFYWYRQILGQKVEFLVSFYNNEISEKSEIFDDQFSVERPDGSNFTLKIRSTKLEDSAMYFCASWSWGREETQYFGPGTRLLVL.

V and J are TRBV7-2 and TRBJ2-7; tentative D call: TRBD1 (6 bases). The CDR3 length is 14 residues. The germline V and J ends were trimmed by 5 bases and 2 bases, with 13 bases remaining between them. Per germline, CDR1 SGHTA and CDR2 FQGNSA. The CDR3 DNA sequence: TGTGCCAGCAGCCTAAGGACAGCCCCCTACGAGCAGTACTTC. The encoded protein is CASSLRTAPYEQYF.

This chain joins TRBV5-4 and TRBJ1-2, with 11 bases identical to TRBD1. CDR3 length equals 19 residues. The J segment lost 0 bases and the V segment lost 4 bases, leaving 14 bases of the junction unmatched. Per germline, CDR1 SGHNT and CDR2 YYREEE (reference sequence). CDR3 sequence reads: CASSPQGLGTGGSNYGYTF. CDR3 in DNA: TGTGCCAGCAGCCCACAAGGACTCGGGACAGGGGGTTCTAACTATGGCTACACCTTC.

CDR3 residues: CASSLAGTGSNSPLHF. In nucleotides, the CDR3 is TGCGCCAGCAGCTTGGCCGGGACAGGGAGTAATTCACCCCTCCACTTT. The J gene is TRBJ1-6, the V gene TRBV5-1, with 9 positions matching TRBD1. Per germline, CDR1 SGHRS and CDR2 YFSETQ. The CDR3 extends over 16 amino acids. V trimming: 0 bases; J trimming: 6 bases; junction bases outside the gene matches: 4.

V is TRBV4-3 and J is TRBJ1-4, with D possibly being TRBD1 (5 bases). Deletions cut 2 bases from V and 10 bases from J, with 23 bases between. This CDR3 comprises 17 residues. Germline CDR1 is LGHNA and CDR2 is YSLEER. CDR3 DNA sequence: TGCGCCAGCAGCCAACATCCGGCTGAGGGGACGGGGAGAAAACTGTTTTTT. Encoded protein: CASSQHPAEGTGRKLFF.

The chain has TRBV5-1 and TRBJ1-5, with 7 bases fitting TRBD1. Unmatched junction bases numbered 7, after V lost 2 bases and J lost 2 bases. The CDR3 is made up of 16 amino acids. Germline lookup yields CDR1 SGHRS and CDR2 YFSETQ. The CDR3 coding sequence is TGCGCCAGCAGCTTAGGACAGGTTGATGGCAATCAGCCCCAGCATTTT. Translation: CASSLGQVDGNQPQHF.

A single count supports this clone. The CDR3 protein is CASTGENEKLFF. The CDR3 DNA sequence: TGTGCCAGCACAGGCGAGAATGAAAAACTGTTTTTT. This chain uses TRBV28 with TRBJ1-4, with D unclear. Trimming removed 7 bases from V and 5 bases from J, with 8 bases in between. CDR1 and CDR2 from the germline V gene are MDHEN and SYDVKM. This CDR3 is 12 amino acids long. Drawing the rest from reference TRBV28 and TRBJ1-4, the complete variable domain is DVKVTQSSRYLVKRTGEKVFLECVQDMDHENMFWYRQDPGLGLRLIYFSYDVKMKEKGDIPEGYSVSREKKERFSLILESASTNQTSMYLCASTGENEKLFFGSGTQLSVL.

J is TRBJ1-4 and V is TRBV19, with TRBD1 matching 8 bases. Germline V gene sequence: CDR1 LNHDA, CDR2 SQIVND (reference sequence). V shed 5 bases and J 5 bases; nucleotides not matched to a gene: 10. The CDR3 is made up of 16 amino acids. CDR3 in DNA: TGTGCCAGTAGTCCCGGGACAGGACCCCCAAATGAAAAACTGTTTTTT. Protein sequence: CASSPGTGPPNEKLFF.

The V and J genes are TRBV5-1 and TRBJ1-5; perhaps TRBD1 as D (5 bases). V lost 0 bases and J 0 bases, leaving 7 bases between the germline ends. This CDR3 region has 15 residues. Per the germline V gene, CDR1 is SGHRS and CDR2 is YFSETQ. The CDR3 coding sequence is TGCGCCAGCAGCTTGGAGGGGAATAGCAATCAGCCCCAGCATTTT. As protein: CASSLEGNSNQPQHF. Together with reference TRBV5-1 and TRBJ1-5, the CDR3 gives the full variable domain: KAGVTQTPRYLIKTRGQQVTLSCSPISGHRSVSWYQQTPGQGLQFLFEYFSETQRNKGNFPGRFSGRQFSNSRSEMNVSTLELGDSALYLCASSLEGNSNQPQHFGDGTRLSIL.

This chain connects TRBV27 to TRBJ2-7; TRBD1 matches 9 bases. With V trimmed by 6 bases and J by 12 bases, 12 bases remained unmatched. The germline gives CDR1 MNHEY, CDR2 SMNVEV (reference sequence). The CDR3 sequence is 13 residues long. The CDR3 loop reads CASSRDREGFRYF. Here the CDR3 DNA reads TGTGCCAGCAGCCGGGACAGGGAAGGTTTTCGGTACTTC.

The chain has TRBV19 and TRBJ1-1, with 10 nucleotides matching TRBD1. Germline CDR1 is LNHDA and CDR2 is SQIVND (reference sequence). J was trimmed by 1 base and V by 8 bases; bases with no gene match: 1. The CDR3 has 13 residues. The CDR3 sequence is CASDRGPNTEAFF. The CDR3 nucleotides read TGTGCCAGTGACAGGGGGCCGAACACTGAAGCTTTCTTT.

This clone was picked up a small number of times. The chain uses TRBV4-1 and TRBJ1-1; TRBD1 might be the D (6 bases). The V and J ends lost 3 bases and 7 bases respectively, with 12 bases between them. The CDR3 runs 13 residues. Germline CDR1 and CDR2: MGHRA and YSYEKL. CDR3 region: CASSHRTALEAFF. In DNA, the CDR3 is TGCGCCAGCAGCCACCGGACAGCCCTTGAAGCTTTCTTT.

This clone appeared a single time. The chain employs TRBV6-1 and TRBJ1-5; 7 bases map to TRBD1. Trimming removed 7 bases from V and 4 bases from J; junction bases left unmatched: 7. Germline assignment: CDR1 MNHNS and CDR2 SASEGT. The CDR3 spans 14 residues. The CDR3 loop reads CASTTGFRNQPQHF. The CDR3 DNA reads as TGTGCCAGCACGACAGGGTTTAGGAATCAGCCCCAGCATTTT.

V usage is TRBV11-3 and J usage is TRBJ2-3; 7 bases align to TRBD2. This CDR3 has 16 amino acids. V dropped 1 base and J dropped 3; count of bases not matched to a gene: 7. Germline values: CDR1 SGHNT, CDR2 YENEEA. The CDR3 loop is CASSLGGLGVTDTQYF. CDR3 DNA sequence: TGTGCCAGCAGCTTAGGTGGACTAGGCGTAACAGATACGCAGTATTTT.

This sequence joins TRBV7-9 and TRBJ2-2, with D possibly being TRBD2 (5 bases). V shed 4 bases and J shed 4 bases, with 10 bases lying between them. The CDR3 consists of 14 residues. CDR1 is SEHNR and CDR2 is FQNEAQ in the germline V gene (reference sequence). The CDR3 DNA reads as TGTGCCAGCAGCTCCGTGGGAGTCACCGGGGAGCTGTTTTTT. The encoded protein is CASSSVGVTGELFF.

This chain connects TRBV9 to TRBJ1-6; D is undetermined. The V end was cut by 0 bases, the J end by 8 bases, with 6 bases between. This CDR3 comprises 13 residues. Germline V gene data show CDR1 as SGDLS and CDR2 as YYNGEE. The CDR3 nucleotides read TGTGCCAGCAGCGTAGCCGGAGATTCACCCCTCCACTTT. It codes for CASSVAGDSPLHF.

This chain joins TRBV6-6 and TRBJ1-5; D is ambiguous. The length of the CDR3 is 13 residues. Trimming removed 1 base from V and 2 bases from J, with 3 bases in between. Germline lookup yields CDR1 MNHNY and CDR2 SVGAGI (reference sequence). The CDR3 DNA reads TGTGCCAGCAGTTACTTCGGCAATCAGCCCCAGCATTTT. This encodes CASSYFGNQPQHF.

This chain connects TRBV5-6 to TRBJ2-3; no clear D. This CDR3 has 15 residues. Trimming took 0 bases from V and 2 from J, leaving 10 bases between them. CDR1 SGHDT and CDR2 YYEEEE come from the germline V gene. For the CDR3, the DNA is TGTGCCAGCAGCTTGGGACGGATATACACAGATACGCAGTATTTT. The encoded protein is CASSLGRIYTDTQYF.